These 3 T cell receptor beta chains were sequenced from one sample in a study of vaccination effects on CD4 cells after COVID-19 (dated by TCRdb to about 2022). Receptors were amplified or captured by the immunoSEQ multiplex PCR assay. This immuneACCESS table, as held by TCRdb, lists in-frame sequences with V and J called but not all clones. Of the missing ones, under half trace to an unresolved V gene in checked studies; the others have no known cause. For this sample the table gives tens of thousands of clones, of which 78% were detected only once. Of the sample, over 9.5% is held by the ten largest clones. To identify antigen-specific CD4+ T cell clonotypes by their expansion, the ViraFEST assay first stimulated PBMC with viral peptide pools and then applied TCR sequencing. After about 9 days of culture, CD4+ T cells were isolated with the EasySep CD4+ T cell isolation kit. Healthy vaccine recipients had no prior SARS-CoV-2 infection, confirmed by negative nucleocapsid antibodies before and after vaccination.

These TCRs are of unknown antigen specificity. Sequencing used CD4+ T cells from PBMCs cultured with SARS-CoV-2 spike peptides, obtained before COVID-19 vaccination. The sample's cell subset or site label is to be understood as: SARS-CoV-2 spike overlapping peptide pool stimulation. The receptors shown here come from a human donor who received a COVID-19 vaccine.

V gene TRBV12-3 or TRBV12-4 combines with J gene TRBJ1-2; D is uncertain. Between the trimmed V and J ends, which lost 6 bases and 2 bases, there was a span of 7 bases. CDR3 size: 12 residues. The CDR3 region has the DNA TGTGCCAGCAGACCCTCAAACTATGGCTACACCTTC. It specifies CASRPSNYGYTF.

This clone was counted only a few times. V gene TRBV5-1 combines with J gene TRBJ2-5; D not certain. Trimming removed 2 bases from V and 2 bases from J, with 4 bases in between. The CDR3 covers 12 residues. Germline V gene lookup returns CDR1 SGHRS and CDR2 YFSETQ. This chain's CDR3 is CASSFEQETQYF. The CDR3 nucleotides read TGCGCCAGCAGCTTTGAGCAAGAGACCCAGTACTTC.

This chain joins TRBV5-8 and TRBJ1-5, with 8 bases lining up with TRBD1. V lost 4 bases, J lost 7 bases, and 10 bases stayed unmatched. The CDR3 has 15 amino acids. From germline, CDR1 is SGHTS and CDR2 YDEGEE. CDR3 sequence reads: CASSDGQGIGQPQHF. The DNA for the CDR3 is TGTGCCAGCAGCGACGGACAGGGTATTGGGCAGCCCCAGCATTTT.